The clone carrying this T cell receptor (beta chain) was detected only once. These data are taken from a study of blood T cell repertoires in COVID-19. Study-level background: Specimens from acute and convalescent COVID-19 originated in the United States, Italy and Spain. Sample material is recorded as cDNA or gDNA derived from T cells, B-cell-depleted T cells, or PBMCs.

In the original analysis: Using reference gene primer amplification, nucleated cell counts were estimated. Sequencing used immunoSEQ multiplex PCR; TCRdb keeps in-frame clones, though not all of them. That table furnishes V, J and clone size, whereas the DNA furnished D and trimming. The repertoire holds about 130,000 clones, with 70% to 80% as singletons. The source material was peripheral blood. This TCR was recovered from a man in his 60s who had recovered from COVID-19.

The CDR3: CASSQDGGRNQPQHF. The CDR3 DNA sequence: TGCGCCAGCAGCCAAGATGGGGGCCGGAATCAGCCCCAGCATTTT. The chain couples TRBV4-1 to TRBJ1-5, with a possible D match to TRBD1 (6 bases). V was pared by 0 bases and J by 4 bases, with 10 bases between. The CDR3 is 15 amino acids. Germline V gene lookup returns CDR1 MGHRA and CDR2 YSYEKL.